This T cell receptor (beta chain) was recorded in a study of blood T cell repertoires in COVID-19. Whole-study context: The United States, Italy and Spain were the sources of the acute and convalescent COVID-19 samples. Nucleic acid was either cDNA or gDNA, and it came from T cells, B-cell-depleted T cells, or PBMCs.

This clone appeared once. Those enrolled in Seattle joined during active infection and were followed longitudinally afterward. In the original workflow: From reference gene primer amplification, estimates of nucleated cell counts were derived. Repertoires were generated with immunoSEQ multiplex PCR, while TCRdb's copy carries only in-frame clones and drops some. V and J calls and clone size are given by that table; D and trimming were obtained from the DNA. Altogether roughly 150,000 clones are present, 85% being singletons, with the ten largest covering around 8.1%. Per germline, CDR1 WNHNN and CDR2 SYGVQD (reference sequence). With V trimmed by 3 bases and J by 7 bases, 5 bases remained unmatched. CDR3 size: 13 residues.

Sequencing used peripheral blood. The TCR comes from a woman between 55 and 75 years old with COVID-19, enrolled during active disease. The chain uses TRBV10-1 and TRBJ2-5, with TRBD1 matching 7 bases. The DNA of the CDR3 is TGCGCCAGCAGTGACAAGGGGGCAGGGACCCAGTACTTC. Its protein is CASSDKGAGTQYF.